This T cell receptor beta chain was documented in a study of CD8 T cells in ankylosing spondylitis. This clonotype was seen more than once but under ten times. Its matching antigen is unknown. Germline V gene sequence: CDR1 MNHEY, CDR2 SMNVEV (reference sequence). V was cut by 0 bases and J by 4 bases, with 15 bases left in between. This CDR3 has 16 amino acids. Whole-study findings and limits: In ankylosing spondylitis blood, a motif of seven to nine highly homologous TCR beta variants appeared characteristic. There was reportedly significant enrichment of clones that were disease-linked in matched ankylosing spondylitis synovial fluid.

With molecular barcodes, quantitative 5'-RACE was used to make the TCR beta libraries. Via MiXCR, TCRdb re-called the 5' RACE reads, giving one row per CDR3 protein. The table shows around 150,000 distinct CDR3 sequences, with 5.5% to 7.5% occurring only once. The chain carries TRBV27 and TRBJ1-2; D ambiguous. Sequencing was performed on blood, either unsorted or a sorted T cell fraction (not recorded which). The receptor was isolated from a female donor with ankylosing spondylitis or in good health (not recorded which). CDR3 sequence reads: CASSLSGTVPFYGYTF. The CDR3 bases are TGTGCCAGCAGTTTATCGGGAACAGTCCCCTTCTATGGCTACACCTTC.